One TCR beta chain is described in this entry. Its specificity is unknown. RNA was extracted with the RNeasy kit, and a quantity of roughly 0.5 to 1 ug was reverse transcribed using random hexamers. The TCR beta CDR3 was amplified by immunoSEQ multiplex PCR across 54 Vbeta, 13 Jbeta. Each CDR3 protein is one row after TCRdb ran MiXCR on the immunoSEQ multiplex PCR reads. The table records some 150,000 distinct CDR3 sequences, approximately 95% of them present only once. From germline, CDR1 is SSHAT and CDR2 FNYEAQ (reference sequence). The CDR3 totals 13 residues. V lost 5 bases and J lost 4, with 6 bases in between. This specimen belongs to a study of CD8 T cells in Susac syndrome. Background on the study: Treatment status at blood draw for the Susac syndrome patients was therapy-naive, corticosteroids, or intravenous immunoglobulin alone.

Regarding the study as a whole: Only a relatively small number of individuals were included in the TCR sequencing and HLA analysis.

This receptor was taken from a human donor with Susac syndrome. The chain uses TRBV7-7 and TRBJ2-6; D gene uncertain. Material: CD4+ T cells from PBMCs. CDR3 region: CASSASGANVLTF. CDR3 sequence (DNA): TGTGCCAGCAGCGCCTCCGGGGCCAACGTCCTGACTTTC.